The T cell receptor beta chain under discussion was sequenced for a study of T cell responses to AZD1222 COVID-19 vaccine. The study's findings and limits: Repertoires were obtained only post-peak T cell response. Two AZD1222 administrations were followed by greater Spike-specific TCR breadth and depth. Close to half of spike-specific TCRs reportedly recognize unmutated variant regions.

In the case of this clone: Its antigen is still unknown.

The germline V gene encodes CDR1 MNHNY and CDR2 SVGAGI (reference sequence). There are 14 residues in the CDR3. Losses at the gene ends were 5 bases for V and 7 bases for J; bases not matched to a gene: 4. Using immunoSEQ multiplex PCR, the repertoire was profiled, and TCRdb retains in-frame clones only, with some absent. The data show 95,000 to 150,000 clones, over 75% seen once. The rearrangement links TRBV6-6 to TRBJ1-4; 10 nucleotides align to TRBD1. This TCR derives from an adult in good health. Here the sequenced sample was peripheral blood, taken on day 0 of AZD1222 vaccination. CDR3 loop: CASSDRGPGEKLFF. For the CDR3, the DNA is TGTGCCAGCAGTGACAGGGGGCCTGGTGAAAAACTGTTTTTT.